The clone carrying this T cell receptor (beta chain) occurred many times. What it binds is unknown. The study enrolled ophthalmopathy donors with moderate-to-severe activity, CAS ≥3, NOSPECS ≥4 and duration under 3 months. This specimen belongs to a study of Graves' ophthalmopathy and Graves' hyperthyroidism. Notes on the study in general: This model predicted ophthalmopathy progression (sensitivity roughly 70%, specificity 72% to 85%). Stable hyperthyroidism and ophthalmopathy were told apart by a 13-signature model, which achieved around 90% sensitivity and roughly 80% specificity.

Amplification targeted the TCR beta CDR3 regions, with RNA transcripts as the source material. HTBI-primed RT-PCR formed the first round, and a multiplex PCR formed the second. MiXCR, applied by TCRdb to the multiplex PCR reads, yields one record per CDR3 protein. The sample yields about 480,000 distinct CDR3 sequences, roughly an eighth seen once. The germline V gene encodes CDR1 SGHRS and CDR2 YFSETQ. The CDR3 length is 15 residues. The V end was cut by 4 bases, the J end by 3 bases, with 17 bases between. The sequenced material came from blood. V and J are TRBV5-1 and TRBJ2-7; the D gene could be TRBD1 or TRBD2 (7 bases each). The clonotype comes from a woman aged 30 to 39 with Graves' ophthalmopathy. The CDR3 coding sequence is TGCGCCAGCAGCGGGGGGGGCGGACAGGTCTACGAGCAGTACTTC. Translated, it gives CASSGGGGQVYEQYF.